The present entry profiles one T cell receptor beta chain with its context. This specimen belongs to a study of blood T cells in healthy people across ages. A second PCR, run for about 7 to 11 cycles, used a sample-barcoded 5' primer plus a J-beta primer mix. From the 5' RACE reads, TCRdb called clonotypes with MiXCR, one entry per CDR3 protein. The data hold over 750,000 distinct CDR3 sequences, with just under 25% observed a single time. The CDR3 extends over 15 amino acids. Germline CDR1 is SEHNR and CDR2 is FQNEAQ (reference sequence). With 2 bases removed from V and 1 base from J, the gap between germline ends came to 11 bases. The data were also submitted as part of a second study, on T cells of mothers and their children.

Sequencing input: blood. The source is a boy aged 5 to 17 in good health. The J gene is TRBJ1-1, the V gene TRBV7-9; D is possibly TRBD1 (5 bases). The CDR3 nucleotides read TGTGCCAGCAGCTTACTAGAAACAGGGAACACTGAAGCTTTCTTT. This translates into CASSLLETGNTEAFF.